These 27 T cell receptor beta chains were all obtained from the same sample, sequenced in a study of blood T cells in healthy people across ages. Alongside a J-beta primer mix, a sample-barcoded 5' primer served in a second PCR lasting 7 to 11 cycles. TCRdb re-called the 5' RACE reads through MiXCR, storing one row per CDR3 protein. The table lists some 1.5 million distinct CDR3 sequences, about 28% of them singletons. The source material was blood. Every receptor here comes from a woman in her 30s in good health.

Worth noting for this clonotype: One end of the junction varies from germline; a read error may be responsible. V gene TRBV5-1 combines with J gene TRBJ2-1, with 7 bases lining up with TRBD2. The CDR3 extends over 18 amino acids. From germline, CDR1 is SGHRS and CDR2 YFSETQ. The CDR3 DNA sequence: TGCGCCAGCGGCTTGGGATTCGGATTGTCGGGAGGAGGCAATGAGCAGTTCTTC. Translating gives CASGLGFGLSGGGNEQFF.

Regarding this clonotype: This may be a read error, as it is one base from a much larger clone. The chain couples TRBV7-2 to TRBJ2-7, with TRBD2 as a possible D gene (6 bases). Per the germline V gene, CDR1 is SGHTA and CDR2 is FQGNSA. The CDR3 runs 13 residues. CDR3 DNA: TGTGCCAGCAGCCCCCGGAGGGCCGACGAGCGGTACTTC. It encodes CASSPRRADERYF.

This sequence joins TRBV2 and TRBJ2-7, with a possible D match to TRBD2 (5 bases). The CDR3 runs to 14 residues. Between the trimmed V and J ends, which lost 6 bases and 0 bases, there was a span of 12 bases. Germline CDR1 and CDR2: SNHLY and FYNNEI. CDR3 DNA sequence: TGTGCCAGCAGCCACAGCGGAGACTCCTACGAGCAGTACTTC. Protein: CASSHSGDSYEQYF.

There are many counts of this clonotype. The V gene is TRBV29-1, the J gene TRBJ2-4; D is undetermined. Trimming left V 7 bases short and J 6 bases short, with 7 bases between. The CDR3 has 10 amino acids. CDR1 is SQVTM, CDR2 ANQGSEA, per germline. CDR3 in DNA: TGCAGCGCCAGCCTAAACATTCAGTACTTC. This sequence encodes CSASLNIQYF.

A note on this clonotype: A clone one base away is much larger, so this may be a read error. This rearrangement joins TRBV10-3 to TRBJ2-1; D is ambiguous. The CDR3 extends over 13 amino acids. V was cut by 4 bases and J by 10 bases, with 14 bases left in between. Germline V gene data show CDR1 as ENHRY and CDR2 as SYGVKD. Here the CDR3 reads CAISVTLSYEQFF. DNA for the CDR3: TGTGCCATCAGTGTTACCCTTTCCTACGAGCAGTTCTTC.

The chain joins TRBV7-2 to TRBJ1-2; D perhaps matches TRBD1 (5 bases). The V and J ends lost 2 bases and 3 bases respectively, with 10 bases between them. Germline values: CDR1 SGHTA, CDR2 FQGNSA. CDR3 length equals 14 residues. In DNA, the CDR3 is TGTGCCAGCAGCTTAATGGCGGGGGACTATGGCTACACCTTC. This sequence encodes CASSLMAGDYGYTF.

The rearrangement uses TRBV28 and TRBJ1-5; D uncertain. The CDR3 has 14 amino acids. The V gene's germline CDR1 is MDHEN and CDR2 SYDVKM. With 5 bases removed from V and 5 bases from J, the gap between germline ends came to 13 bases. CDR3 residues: CASSPSGRHQPQHF. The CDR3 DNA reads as TGTGCCAGCAGTCCCTCGGGGAGACATCAGCCCCAGCATTTT.

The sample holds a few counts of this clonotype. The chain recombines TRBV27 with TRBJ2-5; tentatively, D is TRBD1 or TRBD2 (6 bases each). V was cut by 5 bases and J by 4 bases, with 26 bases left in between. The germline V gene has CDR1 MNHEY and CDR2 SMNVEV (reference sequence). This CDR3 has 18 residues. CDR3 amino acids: CASSENPQGLLGRETQYF. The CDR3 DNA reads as TGTGCCAGCAGTGAAAATCCACAGGGACTCTTAGGGAGAGAGACCCAGTACTTC.

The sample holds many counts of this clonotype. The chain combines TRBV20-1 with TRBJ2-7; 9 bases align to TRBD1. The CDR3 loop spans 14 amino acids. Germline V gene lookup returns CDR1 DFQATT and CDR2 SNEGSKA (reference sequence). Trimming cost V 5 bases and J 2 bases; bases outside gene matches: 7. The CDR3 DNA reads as TGCAGTGCTCTCCGGACAGGGGTCGCCTACGAGCAGTACTTC. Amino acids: CSALRTGVAYEQYF.

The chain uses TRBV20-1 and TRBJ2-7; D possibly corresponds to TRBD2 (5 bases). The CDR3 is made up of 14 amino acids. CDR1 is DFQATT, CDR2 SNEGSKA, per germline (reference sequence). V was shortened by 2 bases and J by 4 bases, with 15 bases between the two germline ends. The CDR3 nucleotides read TGCAGTGCTAGAACCCCCTCACTAGGATACGAGCAGTACTTC. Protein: CSARTPSLGYEQYF.

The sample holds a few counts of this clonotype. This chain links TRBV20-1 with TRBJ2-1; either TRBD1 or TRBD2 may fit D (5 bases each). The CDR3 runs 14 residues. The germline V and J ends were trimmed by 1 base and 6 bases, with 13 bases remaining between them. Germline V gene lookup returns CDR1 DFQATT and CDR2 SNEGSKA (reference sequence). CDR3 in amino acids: CSARVGPQPNEQFF. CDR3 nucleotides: TGCAGTGCTAGAGTGGGACCTCAACCCAATGAGCAGTTCTTC.

CDR3 loop: CASSQRGEDEQYF. The CDR3, as DNA: TGTGCCAGCAGCCAAAGGGGGGAAGACGAGCAGTACTTC. The rearrangement joins TRBV6-5 to TRBJ2-7, with D tentatively TRBD1 or TRBD2 (6 bases each). Germline V CDR1 and CDR2: MNHEY, SVGAGI. This CDR3 is 13 amino acids long. V was clipped by 6 bases and J by 5 bases, with 14 bases between them.

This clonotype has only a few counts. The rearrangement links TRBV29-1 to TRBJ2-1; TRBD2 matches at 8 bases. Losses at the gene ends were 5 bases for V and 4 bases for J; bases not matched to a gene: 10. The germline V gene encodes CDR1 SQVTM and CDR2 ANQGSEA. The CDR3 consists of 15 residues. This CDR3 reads CSVSLGSGEYNEQFF. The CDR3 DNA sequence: TGCAGCGTTTCCTTGGGTAGCGGGGAATACAATGAGCAGTTCTTC.

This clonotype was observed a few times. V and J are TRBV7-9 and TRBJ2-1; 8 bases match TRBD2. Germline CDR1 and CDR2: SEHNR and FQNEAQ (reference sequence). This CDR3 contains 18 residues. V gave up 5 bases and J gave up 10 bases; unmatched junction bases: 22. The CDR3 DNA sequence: TGTGCCAGCAGCCCCGAAACCATAGCGGGGACCCCGATTGAGGAGCAGTTCTTC. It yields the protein CASSPETIAGTPIEEQFF.

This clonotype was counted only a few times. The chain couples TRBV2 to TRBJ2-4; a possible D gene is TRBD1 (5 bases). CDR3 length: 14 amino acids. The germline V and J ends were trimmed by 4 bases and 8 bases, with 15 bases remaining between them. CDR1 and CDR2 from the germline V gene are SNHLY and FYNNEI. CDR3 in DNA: TGTGCCAGCAGTGGGGTAGGGGTTCGGTACATTCAGTACTTC. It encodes CASSGVGVRYIQYF.

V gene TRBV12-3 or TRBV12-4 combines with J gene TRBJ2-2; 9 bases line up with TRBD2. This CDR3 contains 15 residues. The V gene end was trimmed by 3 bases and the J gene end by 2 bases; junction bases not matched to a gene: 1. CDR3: CASSLRGGNTGELFF. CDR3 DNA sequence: TGTGCCAGCAGTTTGCGGGGGGGTAACACCGGGGAGCTGTTTTTT.

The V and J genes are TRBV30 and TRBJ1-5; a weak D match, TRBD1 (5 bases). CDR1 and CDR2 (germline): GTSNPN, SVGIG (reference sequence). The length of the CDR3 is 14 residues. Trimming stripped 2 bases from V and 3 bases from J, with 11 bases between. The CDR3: CAWSSGPVNQPQHF. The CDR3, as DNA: TGTGCCTGGAGTTCGGGACCTGTCAATCAGCCCCAGCATTTT. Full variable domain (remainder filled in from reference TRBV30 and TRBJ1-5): SQTIHQWPATLVQPVGSPLSLECTVEGTSNPNLYWYRQAAGRGLQLLFYSVGIGQISSEVPQNLSASRPQDRQFILSSKKLLLSDSGFYLCAWSSGPVNQPQHFGDGTRLSIL.

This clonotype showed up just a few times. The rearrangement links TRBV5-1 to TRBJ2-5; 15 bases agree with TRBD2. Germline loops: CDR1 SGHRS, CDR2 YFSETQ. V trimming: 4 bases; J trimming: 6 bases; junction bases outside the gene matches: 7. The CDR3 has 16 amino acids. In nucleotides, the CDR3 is TGCGCCAGCAGCGAGGGACTAGCGGGGGGTACAAAGACCCAGTACTTC. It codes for CASSEGLAGGTKTQYF.

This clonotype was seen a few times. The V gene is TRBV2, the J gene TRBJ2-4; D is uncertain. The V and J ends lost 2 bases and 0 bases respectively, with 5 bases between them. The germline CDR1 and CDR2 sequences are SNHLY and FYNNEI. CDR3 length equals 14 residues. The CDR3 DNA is TGTGCCAGCAGTGAAACACTAGCCAAAAACATTCAGTACTTC. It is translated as CASSETLAKNIQYF.

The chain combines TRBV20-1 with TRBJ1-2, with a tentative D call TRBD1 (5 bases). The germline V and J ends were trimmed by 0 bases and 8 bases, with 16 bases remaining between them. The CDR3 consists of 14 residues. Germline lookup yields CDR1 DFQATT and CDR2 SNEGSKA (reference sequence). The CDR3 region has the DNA TGCAGTGCTAGAGAGGGGGGTGGCACCGGGGGCTACACCTTC. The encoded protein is CSAREGGGTGGYTF.

For the CDR3, the DNA is TGCGCCAGCAGCGACGGGACAGGTTCCCACAATGAGCAGTTCTTC. Its translation is CASSDGTGSHNEQFF. V usage is TRBV5-1 and J usage is TRBJ2-1; 8 bases line up with TRBD1. V trimming: 4 bases; J trimming: 5 bases; junction bases outside the gene matches: 8. The CDR3 has 15 residues. In germline, CDR1 is SGHRS, CDR2 YFSETQ.

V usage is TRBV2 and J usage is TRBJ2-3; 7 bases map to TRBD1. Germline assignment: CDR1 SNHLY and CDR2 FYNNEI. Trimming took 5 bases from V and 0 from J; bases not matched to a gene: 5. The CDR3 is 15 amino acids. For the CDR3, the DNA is TGTGCCAGCAGTCAATACAGGGGTAGCACAGATACGCAGTATTTT. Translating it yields CASSQYRGSTDTQYF.

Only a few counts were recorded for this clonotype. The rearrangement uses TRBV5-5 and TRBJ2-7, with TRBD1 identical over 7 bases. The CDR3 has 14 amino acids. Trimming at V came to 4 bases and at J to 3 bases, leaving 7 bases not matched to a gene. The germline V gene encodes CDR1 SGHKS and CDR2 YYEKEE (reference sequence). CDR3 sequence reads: CASSDGQVNYEQYF. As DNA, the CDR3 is TGTGCCAGCAGCGATGGACAGGTCAACTACGAGCAGTACTTC.

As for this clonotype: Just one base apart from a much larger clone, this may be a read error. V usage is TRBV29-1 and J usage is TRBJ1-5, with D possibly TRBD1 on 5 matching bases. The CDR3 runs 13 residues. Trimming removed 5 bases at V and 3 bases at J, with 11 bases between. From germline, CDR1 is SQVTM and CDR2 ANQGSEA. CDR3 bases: TGCAGCGTTTTGGGGACCTCCAATCAGCCCCAGCATTTT. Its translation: CSVLGTSNQPQHF.

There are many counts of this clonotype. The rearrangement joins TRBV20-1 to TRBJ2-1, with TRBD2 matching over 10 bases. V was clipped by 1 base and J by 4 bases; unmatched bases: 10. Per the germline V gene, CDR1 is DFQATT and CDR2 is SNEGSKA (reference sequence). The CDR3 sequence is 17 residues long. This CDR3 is CSARVASGREGYNEQFF. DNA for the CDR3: TGCAGTGCTAGAGTGGCTAGCGGGAGAGAGGGATACAATGAGCAGTTCTTC.

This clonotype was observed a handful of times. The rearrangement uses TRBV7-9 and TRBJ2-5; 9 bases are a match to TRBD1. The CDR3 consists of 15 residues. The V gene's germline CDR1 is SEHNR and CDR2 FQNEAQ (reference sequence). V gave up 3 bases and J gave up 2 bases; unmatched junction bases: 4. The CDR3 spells CASSFGTGRQETQYF. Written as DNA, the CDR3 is TGTGCCAGCAGCTTCGGGACAGGGAGGCAAGAGACCCAGTACTTC.

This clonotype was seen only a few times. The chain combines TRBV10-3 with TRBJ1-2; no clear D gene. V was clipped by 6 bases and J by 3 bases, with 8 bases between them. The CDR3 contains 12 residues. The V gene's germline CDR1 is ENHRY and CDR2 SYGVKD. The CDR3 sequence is CAISGDYYGYTF. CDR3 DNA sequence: TGTGCCATCAGCGGGGATTACTATGGCTACACCTTC.